These 27 T cell receptor beta chains were all obtained from the same sample, sequenced in a study of blood T cell repertoires in COVID-19 (dated by TCRdb to 2019 to 2021). The method behind the library was the immunoSEQ multiplex PCR assay. The table comes from immuneACCESS by way of TCRdb, which keeps in-frame sequences with V and J called. Part of the clones is missing from these tables; in studies checked, under half for an unresolved V gene and the rest for unknown reasons. This sample comprises some 260,000 clones, 88% of them detected only once. The ten most abundant clones make up around 0.7% of the sample. The sample taken for sequencing was peripheral blood. These receptors came from a human donor in a cohort sampled during active COVID-19.

The rearrangement joins TRBV6-5 to TRBJ1-2; D unresolved. V was trimmed by 2 bases and J by 8 bases, leaving 12 bases between them. Germline V CDR1 and CDR2: MNHEY, SVGAGI. The CDR3 has 13 residues. The CDR3 spells CASSYNDEGGYTF. The DNA for the CDR3 is TGTGCCAGCAGTTACAATGATGAGGGAGGCTACACCTTC.

To note about this clone: The same CDR3 is also encoded by other DNA sequences in this sample. The V and J genes are TRBV19 and TRBJ1-1; no firm D call. Germline V gene sequence: CDR1 LNHDA, CDR2 SQIVND (reference sequence). Trimming removed 3 bases from V and 1 base from J, with 6 bases in between. This CDR3 contains 13 residues. The CDR3 nucleotides read TGTGCCAGTAGTATGTCAGGGAACACTGAAGCTTTCTTT. Protein: CASSMSGNTEAFF.

The chain has TRBV15 and TRBJ1-3; D not resolved. The germline V and J ends were trimmed by 4 bases and 5 bases, with 12 bases remaining between them. Germline lookup yields CDR1 LNHNV and CDR2 YYDKDF (reference sequence). This CDR3 is built from 14 residues. In DNA form, the CDR3 reads TGTGCCACCAGCACCCAAGTTAGTAGAAACACCATATATTTT. This translates into CATSTQVSRNTIYF.

This rearrangement joins TRBV28 to TRBJ1-4, with D tentatively TRBD1 (5 bases). Germline CDR1 reads MDHEN; CDR2 reads SYDVKM. The CDR3 contains 13 residues. V shed 6 bases and J shed 5 bases, with 10 bases lying between them. CDR3 coding DNA: TGTGCCAGCAGCCTACAGGCGAATGAAAAACTGTTTTTT. Translation gives CASSLQANEKLFF.

The chain employs TRBV30 and TRBJ2-7; 7 bases agree with TRBD1. V was pared by 3 bases and J by 2 bases, with 4 bases of the junction left unmatched. This CDR3 comprises 13 residues. CDR1 is GTSNPN, CDR2 SVGIG, per germline (reference sequence). CDR3 region: CAWSEGQTYEQYF. The CDR3 coding sequence is TGTGCCTGGAGCGAGGGACAGACCTACGAGCAGTACTTC.

V is TRBV7-8 and J is TRBJ2-3; 8 nucleotides align to TRBD2. Per the germline V gene, CDR1 is SGHVS and CDR2 is FQNEAQ. V dropped 3 bases and J dropped 9; count of bases not matched to a gene: 14. The CDR3 has 16 amino acids. CDR3: CASSFGGGHTRITQYF. The DNA of the CDR3 is TGTGCCAGCAGCTTCGGGGGGGGGCATACCAGGATAACGCAGTATTTT.

This chain links TRBV12-3 or TRBV12-4 with TRBJ2-7; possibly TRBD2 for D (6 bases). Deletions cut 7 bases from V and 5 bases from J, with 15 bases between. The CDR3 is 13 residues long. The CDR3 DNA follows: TGTGCCAGCATCTCTTTGGGGGGTAACGAGCAGTACTTC. It codes for CASISLGGNEQYF.

This chain uses TRBV7-3 with TRBJ2-1; 13 bases match TRBD2. Germline CDR1 SGHTA, CDR2 FQGTGA. This CDR3 has 17 residues. V lost 3 bases and J lost 3; bases outside the gene matches: 5. The CDR3 DNA follows: TGTGCCAGCAGCTTCACCGGGACTAGCGGGGACTACAATGAGCAGTTCTTC. It encodes CASSFTGTSGDYNEQFF.

Relative to its sample, this clone is medium-sized (0.01 to 0.1%). The gene calls are TRBV11-2 and TRBJ2-3, with TRBD2 matching over 9 bases. From germline, CDR1 is SGHAT and CDR2 FQNNGV. After removal of 4 bases from V and 8 bases from J, the junction contained 7 bases not matched to a gene. CDR3 length equals 14 residues. Here the CDR3 reads CASSSRLAVGTQYF. CDR3 DNA: TGTGCCAGCAGCTCTCGACTAGCGGTTGGTACGCAGTATTTT. Drawing the rest from reference TRBV11-2 and TRBJ2-3, the complete variable domain is EAGVAQSPRYKIIEKRQSVAFWCNPISGHATLYWYQQILGQGPKLLIQFQNNGVVDDSQLPKDRFSAERLKGVDSTLKIQPAKLEDSAVYLCASSSRLAVGTQYFGPGTRLTVL.

The V and J genes are TRBV9 and TRBJ2-6, with a possible D match to TRBD2 (5 bases). Trimming removed 3 bases at V and 2 bases at J, with 12 bases between. The CDR3 runs 16 residues. The V gene's germline CDR1 is SGDLS and CDR2 YYNGEE. The CDR3 nucleotides read TGTGCCAGCAGCGAAAGCGGTTGGGCTGGGGCCAACGTCCTGACTTTC. Translation gives CASSESGWAGANVLTF.

The V and J genes are TRBV7-9 and TRBJ2-1; D might be TRBD2 (6 bases). The CDR3 has 13 amino acids. With 1 base removed from V and 9 bases from J, the gap between germline ends came to 10 bases. Germline V gives CDR1 SEHNR, CDR2 FQNEAQ (reference sequence). The CDR3 is CASSLGGLFEQFF. Written as DNA, the CDR3 is TGTGCCAGCAGCTTAGGGGGACTCTTTGAGCAGTTCTTC.

The chain carries TRBV2 and TRBJ2-7, with TRBD1 matching over 12 bases. From germline, CDR1 is SNHLY and CDR2 FYNNEI. This CDR3 comprises 16 residues. The V gene end was trimmed by 4 bases and the J gene end by 7 bases; junction bases not matched to a gene: 11. The CDR3 DNA sequence: TGTGCCAGCAGTGTTGGATGGGGACAGGGGGCTCAGGAGCAGTACTTC. This codes for CASSVGWGQGAQEQYF.

The chain uses TRBV15 and TRBJ1-4, with 9 bases identical to TRBD1. Trimming cost V 0 bases and J 8 bases; bases outside gene matches: 7. CDR1 LNHNV and CDR2 YYDKDF come from the germline V gene (reference sequence). The CDR3 loop spans 16 amino acids. CDR3 protein: CATSRERTGEEEKLFF. For the CDR3, the DNA is TGTGCCACCAGCAGAGAGAGGACAGGGGAAGAAGAAAAACTGTTTTTT.

The chain combines TRBV7-3 with TRBJ1-1; 10 positions agree with TRBD1. J gave up 2 bases and V 5 bases, and 5 bases lay outside the gene matches. The germline V gene has CDR1 SGHTA and CDR2 FQGTGA. The CDR3 sequence is 15 residues long. The CDR3 reads CASSRTGGGNTEAFF. The CDR3 region has the DNA TGTGCCAGCAGCCGGACAGGGGGAGGAAACACTGAAGCTTTCTTT.

The rearrangement links TRBV11-2 to TRBJ2-5, with D tentatively TRBD1 (6 bases). The germline V gene has CDR1 SGHAT and CDR2 FQNNGV. The CDR3 length is 14 residues. V was shortened by 5 bases and J by 2 bases, with 12 bases between the two germline ends. CDR3 in DNA: TGTGCCAGCAGCGCCCCCGACAGGCAAGAGACCCAGTACTTC. It yields the protein CASSAPDRQETQYF.

The CDR3 DNA is TGTGCCATCAGTCCCCACCGGGAGCAGGGTGAGCAGTTCTTC. This codes for CAISPHREQGEQFF. This chain uses TRBV10-3 with TRBJ2-1, with a possible D match to TRBD2 (6 bases). Trimming shortened V by 5 bases and J by 9 bases, and 17 bases separated the two germline ends. Germline CDR1 and CDR2: ENHRY and SYGVKD. The CDR3 is 14 residues long.

This clone has more than one count but fewer than ten. The V gene is TRBV4-2, the J gene TRBJ2-7; TRBD2 is a possible D gene (6 bases). The CDR3 runs 17 residues. V gave up 3 bases and J gave up 2 bases, with 20 bases separating them. Germline V CDR1 and CDR2: LGHNA, YNFKEQ. DNA for the CDR3: TGTGCCAGCAGCCATGGCGGACCCGGGACTTCTCCCTACGAGCAGTACTTC. Translation: CASSHGGPGTSPYEQYF.

The J gene is TRBJ2-1, the V gene TRBV24-1; TRBD2 aligns across 9 bases. Losses at the gene ends were 4 bases for V and 8 bases for J; bases not matched to a gene: 11. CDR1 is KGHDR and CDR2 is SFDVKD in the germline V gene. This CDR3 comprises 16 residues. In DNA, the CDR3 is TGTGCCACCAGTGAGGAAGCGGGAGGCGTACACTATGAGCAGTTCTTC. The encoded protein is CATSEEAGGVHYEQFF.

This chain links TRBV30 with TRBJ2-7; D possibly corresponds to TRBD2 (6 bases). The CDR3 contains 12 residues. Germline-derived CDR1 and CDR2 are GTSNPN and SVGIG (reference sequence). The CDR3 nucleotides read TGTGCGGGGGGAGGAGTGGCCTACGAGCAGTACTTC. Its translation is CAGGGVAYEQYF.

The V gene is TRBV7-9, the J gene TRBJ2-7, with D possibly TRBD2 on 6 matching bases. Trimming shortened V by 5 bases and J by 3 bases, and 14 bases separated the two germline ends. The germline V gene has CDR1 SEHNR and CDR2 FQNEAQ (reference sequence). The CDR3 length is 14 residues. For the CDR3, the DNA is TGTGCCAGCAGCACGATGGGGGGTGGCTACGAGCAGTACTTC. Translating it yields CASSTMGGGYEQYF. Combining the CDR3 with reference TRBV7-9 and TRBJ2-7 gives the whole variable domain DTGVSQNPRHKITKRGQNVTFRCDPISEHNRLYWYRQTLGQGPEFLTYFQNEAQLEKSRLLSDRFSAERPKGSFSTLEIQRTEQGDSAMYLCASSTMGGGYEQYFGPGTRLTVT.

The V and J genes are TRBV5-1 and TRBJ1-4; D unclear. The ends were cut back, 5 bases at V and 4 bases at J, with 12 bases in the middle. Germline CDR1 SGHRS, CDR2 YFSETQ. This CDR3 comprises 14 residues. In DNA form, the CDR3 reads TGCGCCAGCAGGGGTGGAGGGATTAATGAAAAACTGTTTTTT. Amino acids: CASRGGGINEKLFF.

The gene calls are TRBV6-2 or TRBV6-3 and TRBJ2-7; a weak D match, TRBD2 (5 bases). CDR3 length: 15 amino acids. Per the germline V gene, CDR1 is MNHEY and CDR2 is SVGEGT. Deletions cut 6 bases from V and 0 bases from J, with 15 bases between. This chain's CDR3 is CASRYTAGFSYEQYF. CDR3 coding DNA: TGTGCCAGCAGGTACACGGCGGGCTTCTCCTACGAGCAGTACTTC.

This chain uses TRBV28 with TRBJ1-2; 9 bases fit TRBD1. The CDR3 runs 14 residues. CDR1 and CDR2 from the germline V gene are MDHEN and SYDVKM. V gave up 9 bases and J gave up 7 bases; unmatched junction bases: 12. The CDR3 DNA sequence: TGTGCCAGTCTAGAGGACAGGGGATTCGGTGGCTACACCTTC. It encodes CASLEDRGFGGYTF.

The chain recombines TRBV14 with TRBJ2-3, with 7 bases aligning to TRBD1. J was trimmed by 3 bases and V by 5 bases; bases with no gene match: 20. Looked up from germline, CDR1 is SGHDN and CDR2 is FVKESK. The CDR3 is 19 amino acids. CDR3 loop: CASSTPRGDRDYSTDTQYF. In DNA form, the CDR3 reads TGTGCCAGCAGCACACCCCGGGGAGACAGGGATTATTCGACAGATACGCAGTATTTT. Combining the CDR3 with reference TRBV14 and TRBJ2-3 gives the whole variable domain EAGVTQFPSHSVIEKGQTVTLRCDPISGHDNLYWYRRVMGKEIKFLLHFVKESKQDESGMPNNRFLAERTGGTYSTLKVQPAELEDSGVYFCASSTPRGDRDYSTDTQYFGPGTRLTVL.

This chain joins TRBV5-4 and TRBJ2-7, with 7 bases aligning to TRBD1. J lost 3 bases, V lost 4 bases, and 13 bases had no gene match. This CDR3 is 16 amino acids long. CDR1 is SGHNT and CDR2 is YYREEE in the germline V gene (reference sequence). The CDR3 nucleotides read TGTGCCAGCAGCCCGGCCGGACAGGCGACTTTCTACGAGCAGTACTTC. Protein sequence: CASSPAGQATFYEQYF.

The V and J genes are TRBV29-1 and TRBJ1-2, with 8 bases fitting TRBD1. The CDR3 spans 13 residues. V lost 7 bases, J lost 4 bases, and 8 bases stayed unmatched. CDR1 and CDR2 from the germline V gene are SQVTM and ANQGSEA. The CDR3 protein is CSAQTGTGYGYTF. In DNA, the CDR3 is TGCAGCGCTCAGACCGGGACAGGCTATGGCTACACCTTC.

The CDR3 nucleotides read TGTGCCTGGAGTGACAGGTTGAACACTGAAGCTTTCTTT. Its protein is CAWSDRLNTEAFF. The chain uses TRBV30 and TRBJ1-1, with a possible D match to TRBD1 (5 bases). Trimming removed 1 base from V and 0 bases from J, with 6 bases in between. Germline V gene sequence: CDR1 GTSNPN, CDR2 SVGIG (reference sequence). The CDR3 is 13 residues long.